This entry features one T cell receptor beta chain sequence. Sampled blood was obtained at baseline, cycle 4 day 1, and cycle 7 day 1. This sample was included in a study of OX40 agonist ivuxolimab in advanced cancers. Study-level information: Administration of intravenous ivuxolimab to patients occurred every 2 weeks at 0.01 to 10 mg/kg. Hepatocellular carcinoma, melanoma, renal cell or head and neck cancer affected the dose-escalation patients. Antecedent anti-PD-1, anti-PD-L1 or anti-CTLA-4 therapy was permissible, with approximately 44% having received some.

Repertoires were generated with immunoSEQ multiplex PCR, while TCRdb's copy carries only in-frame clones and drops some. The sample consists of more than 50,000 clones, 70% to 85% of them appearing once. CDR1 and CDR2 from the germline V gene are LNHDA and SQIVND (reference sequence). V lost 4 bases to trimming and J lost 9 bases, with 15 bases between them. CDR3 size: 13 residues. The source material was CD4+ or CD8+ T cells sorted from blood, sampled in a trial of the OX40 agonist ivuxolimab. The receptor was isolated from an adult with an advanced solid tumor such as melanoma, head and neck, liver or kidney cancer. The chain is built from TRBV19 and TRBJ2-5, with D perhaps TRBD2 (5 bases). The CDR3 sequence: CASSKNGVRAQYF. CDR3 coding DNA: TGTGCCAGTAGTAAAAACGGGGTAAGGGCCCAGTACTTC.